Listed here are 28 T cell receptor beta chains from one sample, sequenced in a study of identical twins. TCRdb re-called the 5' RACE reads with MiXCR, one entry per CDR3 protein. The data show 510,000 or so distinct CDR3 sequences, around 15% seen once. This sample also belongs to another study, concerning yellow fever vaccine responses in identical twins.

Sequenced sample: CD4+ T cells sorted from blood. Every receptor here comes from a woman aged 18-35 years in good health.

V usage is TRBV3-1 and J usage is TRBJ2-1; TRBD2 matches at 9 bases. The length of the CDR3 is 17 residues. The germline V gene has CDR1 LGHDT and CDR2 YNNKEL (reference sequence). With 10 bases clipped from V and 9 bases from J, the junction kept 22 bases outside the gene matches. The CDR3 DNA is TGTGCCACCACCAGCAAGTCCTTTCGTCTAGCGGGGACTGAGCAGTTCTTC. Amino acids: CATTSKSFRLAGTEQFF.

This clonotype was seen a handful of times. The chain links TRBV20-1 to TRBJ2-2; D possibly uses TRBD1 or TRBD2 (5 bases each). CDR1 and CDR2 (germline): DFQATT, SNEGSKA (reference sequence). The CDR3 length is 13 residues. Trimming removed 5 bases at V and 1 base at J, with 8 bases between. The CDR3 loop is CSARDGNTGELFF. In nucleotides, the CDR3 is TGCAGTGCTCGGGACGGGAACACCGGGGAGCTGTTTTTT.

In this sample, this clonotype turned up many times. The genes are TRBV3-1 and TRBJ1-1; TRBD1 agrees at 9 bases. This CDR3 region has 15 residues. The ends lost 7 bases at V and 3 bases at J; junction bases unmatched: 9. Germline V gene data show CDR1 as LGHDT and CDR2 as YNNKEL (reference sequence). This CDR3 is CASTQTGGRDTEAFF. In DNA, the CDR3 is TGTGCCAGCACCCAGACAGGGGGACGGGACACTGAAGCTTTCTTT.

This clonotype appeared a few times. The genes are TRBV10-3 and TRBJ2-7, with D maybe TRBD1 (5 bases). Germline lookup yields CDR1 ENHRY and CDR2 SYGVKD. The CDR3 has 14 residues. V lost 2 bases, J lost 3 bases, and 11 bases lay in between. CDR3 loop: CAISEAPGIYEQYV. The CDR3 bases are TGTGCCATCAGTGAGGCCCCAGGGATCTACGAGCAGTACGTC.

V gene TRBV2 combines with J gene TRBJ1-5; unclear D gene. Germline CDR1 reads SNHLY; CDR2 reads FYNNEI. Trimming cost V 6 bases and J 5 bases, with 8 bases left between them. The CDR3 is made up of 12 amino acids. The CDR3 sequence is CASSGSDQPQHF. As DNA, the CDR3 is TGTGCCAGCAGCGGCAGTGATCAGCCCCAGCATTTT.

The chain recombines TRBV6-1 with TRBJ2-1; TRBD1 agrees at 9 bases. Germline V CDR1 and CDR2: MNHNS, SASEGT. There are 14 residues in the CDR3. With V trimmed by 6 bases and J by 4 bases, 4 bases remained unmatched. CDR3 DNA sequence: TGTGCCAGCAGCCGGGACAGGGAATACAATGAGCAGTTCTTC. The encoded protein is CASSRDREYNEQFF.

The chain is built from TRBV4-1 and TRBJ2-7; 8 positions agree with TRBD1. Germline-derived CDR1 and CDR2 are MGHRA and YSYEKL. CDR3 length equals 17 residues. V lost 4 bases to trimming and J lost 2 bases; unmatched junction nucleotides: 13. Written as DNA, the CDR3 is TGCGCCAGCAGCCCAGACCCGAGACAGGGGTTAACCTACGAGCAGTACGTC. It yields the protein CASSPDPRQGLTYEQYV.

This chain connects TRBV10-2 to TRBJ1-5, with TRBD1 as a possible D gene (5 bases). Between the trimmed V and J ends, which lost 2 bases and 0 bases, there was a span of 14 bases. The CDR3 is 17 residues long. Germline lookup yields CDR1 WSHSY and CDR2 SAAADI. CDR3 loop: CASSEIGGLGSNQPQHF. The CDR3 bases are TGCGCCAGCAGTGAGATCGGGGGACTGGGTAGCAATCAGCCCCAGCATTTT.

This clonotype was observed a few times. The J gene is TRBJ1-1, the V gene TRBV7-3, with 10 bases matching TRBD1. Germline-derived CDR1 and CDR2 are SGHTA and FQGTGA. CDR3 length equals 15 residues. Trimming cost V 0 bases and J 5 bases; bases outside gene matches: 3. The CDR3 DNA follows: TGTGCCAGCAGCTTAACCGGGACAGGGGTTACTGAAGCTTTCTTT. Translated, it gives CASSLTGTGVTEAFF.

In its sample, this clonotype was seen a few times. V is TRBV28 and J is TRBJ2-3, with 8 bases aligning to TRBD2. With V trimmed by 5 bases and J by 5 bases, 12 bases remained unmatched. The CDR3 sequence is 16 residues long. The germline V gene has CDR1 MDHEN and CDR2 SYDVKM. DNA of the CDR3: TGTGCCAGCAGTCCTTGGACTAGCAGCCTCAAAGATACGCAGTATTTT. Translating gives CASSPWTSSLKDTQYF.

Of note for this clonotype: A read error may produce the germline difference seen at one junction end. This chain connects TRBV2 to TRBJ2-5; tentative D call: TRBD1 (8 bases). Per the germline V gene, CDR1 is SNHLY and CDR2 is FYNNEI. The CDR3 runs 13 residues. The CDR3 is CASSAGQGGTQDF. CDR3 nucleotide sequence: TGTGCCAGCAGCGCCGGACAGGGAGGGACCCAAGACTTC.

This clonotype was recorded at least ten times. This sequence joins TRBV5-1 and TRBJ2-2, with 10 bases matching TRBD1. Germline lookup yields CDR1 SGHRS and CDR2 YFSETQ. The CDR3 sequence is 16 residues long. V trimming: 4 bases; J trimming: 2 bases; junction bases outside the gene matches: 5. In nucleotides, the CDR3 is TGCGCCAGCAGCAATCGGACAGGGGGTAACACCGGGGAGCTGTTTTTT. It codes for CASSNRTGGNTGELFF.

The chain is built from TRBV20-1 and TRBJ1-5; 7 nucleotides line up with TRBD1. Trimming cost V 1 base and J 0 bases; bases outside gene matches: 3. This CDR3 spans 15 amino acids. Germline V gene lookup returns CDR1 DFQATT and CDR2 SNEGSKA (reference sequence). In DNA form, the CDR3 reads TGCAGTGCTAGAGCGGGGACAGCTAGCAATCAGCCCCAGCATTTT. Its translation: CSARAGTASNQPQHF.

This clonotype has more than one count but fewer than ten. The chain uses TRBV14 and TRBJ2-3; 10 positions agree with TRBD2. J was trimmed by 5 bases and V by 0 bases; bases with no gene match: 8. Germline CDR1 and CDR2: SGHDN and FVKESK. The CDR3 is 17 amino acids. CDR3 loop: CASSQDKAGGPKDTQYF. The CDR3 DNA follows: TGTGCCAGCAGCCAAGATAAAGCGGGAGGGCCAAAAGATACGCAGTATTTT.

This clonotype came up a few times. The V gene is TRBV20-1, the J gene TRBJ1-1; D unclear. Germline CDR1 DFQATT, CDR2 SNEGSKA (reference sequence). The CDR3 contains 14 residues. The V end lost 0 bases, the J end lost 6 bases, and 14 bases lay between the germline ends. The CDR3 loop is CSAREGGSSAEAFF. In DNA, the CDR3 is TGCAGTGCTAGAGAGGGTGGATCGTCCGCTGAAGCTTTCTTT.

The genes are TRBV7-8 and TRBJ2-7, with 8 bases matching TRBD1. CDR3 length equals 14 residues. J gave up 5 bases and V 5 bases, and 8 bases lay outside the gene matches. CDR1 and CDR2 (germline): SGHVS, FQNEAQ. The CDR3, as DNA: TGTGCCAGCAGCAAACGGACAGGGAAAGACGAGCAGTACTTC. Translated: CASSKRTGKDEQYF.

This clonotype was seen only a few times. DNA of the CDR3: TGCAGTGCTAGGCCGGGACGGACGAACACTGAAGCTTTCTTT. Amino acid sequence: CSARPGRTNTEAFF. The V gene is TRBV20-1, the J gene TRBJ1-1; TRBD1 is a possible D gene (5 bases). The CDR3 consists of 14 residues. V lost 3 bases to trimming and J lost 1 base, with 12 bases between them. Germline CDR1 is DFQATT and CDR2 is SNEGSKA (reference sequence).

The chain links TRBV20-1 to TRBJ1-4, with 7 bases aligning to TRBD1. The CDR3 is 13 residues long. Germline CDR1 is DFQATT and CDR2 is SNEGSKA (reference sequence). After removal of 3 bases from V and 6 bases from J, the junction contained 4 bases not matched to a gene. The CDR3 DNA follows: TGCAGTGCTAGCCTCGACAGGGATGAAAAACTGTTTTTT. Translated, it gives CSASLDRDEKLFF.

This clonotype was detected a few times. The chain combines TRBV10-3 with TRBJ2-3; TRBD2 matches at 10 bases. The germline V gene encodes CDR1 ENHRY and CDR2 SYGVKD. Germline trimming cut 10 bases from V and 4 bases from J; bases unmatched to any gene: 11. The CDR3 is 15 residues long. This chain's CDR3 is CATKTTSGLADTQYF. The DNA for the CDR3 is TGTGCCACCAAGACGACTAGCGGGTTAGCAGATACGCAGTATTTT.

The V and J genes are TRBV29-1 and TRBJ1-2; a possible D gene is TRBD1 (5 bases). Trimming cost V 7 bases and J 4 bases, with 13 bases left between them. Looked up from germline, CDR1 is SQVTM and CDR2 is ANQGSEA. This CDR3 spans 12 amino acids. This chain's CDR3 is CSARWGSYGYTF. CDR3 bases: TGCAGCGCCCGTTGGGGGAGCTATGGCTACACCTTC.

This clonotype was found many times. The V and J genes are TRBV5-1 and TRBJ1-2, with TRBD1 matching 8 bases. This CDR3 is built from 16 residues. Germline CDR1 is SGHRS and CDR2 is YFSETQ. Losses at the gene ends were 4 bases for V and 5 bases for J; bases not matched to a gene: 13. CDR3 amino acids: CASSTGQATTGYGYTF. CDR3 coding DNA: TGCGCCAGCAGCACGGGACAGGCAACTACGGGGTATGGCTACACCTTC.

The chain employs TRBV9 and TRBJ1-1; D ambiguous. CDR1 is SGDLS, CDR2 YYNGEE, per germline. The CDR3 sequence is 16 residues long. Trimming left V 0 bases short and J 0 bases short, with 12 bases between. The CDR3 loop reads CASSVVSGQMNTEAFF. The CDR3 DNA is TGTGCCAGCAGCGTAGTCTCCGGGCAAATGAACACTGAAGCTTTCTTT.

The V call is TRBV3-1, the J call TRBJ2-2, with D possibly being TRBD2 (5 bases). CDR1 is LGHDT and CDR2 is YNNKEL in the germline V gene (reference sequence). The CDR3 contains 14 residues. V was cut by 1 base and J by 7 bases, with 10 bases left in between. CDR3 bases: TGTGCCAGCAGCCAAGTTGAGGGTAGCGGGGAGCTGTTTTTT. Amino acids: CASSQVEGSGELFF.

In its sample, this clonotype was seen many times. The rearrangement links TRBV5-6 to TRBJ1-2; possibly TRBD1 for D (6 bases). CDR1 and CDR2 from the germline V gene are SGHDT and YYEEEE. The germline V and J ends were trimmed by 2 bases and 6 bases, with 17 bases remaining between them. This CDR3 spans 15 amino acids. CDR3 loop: CASSFGQTLGHGYTF. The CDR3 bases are TGTGCCAGCAGCTTTGGACAGACATTGGGGCATGGCTACACCTTC.

CDR3 in DNA: TGTGCCAGCACCCCAGGGGTAGCGGCCTACACCGGGGAGCTGTTTTTT. Amino acids: CASTPGVAAYTGELFF. The rearrangement joins TRBV6-2 or TRBV6-3 to TRBJ2-2; the D call may be TRBD1 or TRBD2 (6 bases each). V was pared by 7 bases and J by 3 bases, with 18 bases between. The CDR3 loop spans 16 amino acids. Germline CDR1 MNHEY, CDR2 SVGEGT.

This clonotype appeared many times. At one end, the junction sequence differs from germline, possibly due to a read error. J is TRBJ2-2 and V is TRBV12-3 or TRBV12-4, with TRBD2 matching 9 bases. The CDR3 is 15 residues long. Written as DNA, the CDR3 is TGTGCCAGCAGTATAGCGGGAGTTAGTCCCGGGGAGCTGTTTTTT. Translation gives CASSIAGVSPGELFF.

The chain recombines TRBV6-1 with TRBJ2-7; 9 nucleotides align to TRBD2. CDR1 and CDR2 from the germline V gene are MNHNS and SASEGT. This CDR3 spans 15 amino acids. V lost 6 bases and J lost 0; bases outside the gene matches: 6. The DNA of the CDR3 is TGTGCCAGCAGAGAGCTAGCGGGACCCTCCTACGAGCAGTACTTC. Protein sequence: CASRELAGPSYEQYF.

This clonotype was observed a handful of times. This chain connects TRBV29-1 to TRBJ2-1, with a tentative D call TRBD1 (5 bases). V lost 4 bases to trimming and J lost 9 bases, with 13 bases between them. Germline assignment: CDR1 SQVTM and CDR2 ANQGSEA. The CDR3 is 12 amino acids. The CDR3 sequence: CSVAFQGSEQFF. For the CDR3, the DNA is TGCAGCGTTGCCTTCCAGGGAAGTGAGCAGTTCTTC.